These 15 T cell receptor beta chains share one sample of origin, sequenced in a study of shared clonotypes between healthy human individuals (dated by TCRdb to the early 2020s). Library construction relied on the immunoSEQ multiplex PCR assay. TCRdb stores this immuneACCESS table with in-frame sequences only. Part of the clones is absent; in the studies checked, under half of the shortfall reflects unresolved V genes, and no reason is known for the rest. This sample holds 2,500,000 or so clones; approximately 90% were observed only once. Of the sample, 0.3% to 0.45% is held by the ten largest clones. Sequencing used naive CD4+ T cells from PBMCs. The sample's cell subset or site label is to be understood as: CD45RA+ positively selected. The receptors come from a man between 18 and 35 years old in good health. Some clones in this sample may be carry-over from other donors' samples.

A word on this clone: Additional DNA sequences in this sample encode the identical CDR3. CDR3 in amino acids: CASSLGQGGEQYF. For the CDR3, the DNA is TGCGCCAGCAGCTTGGGTCAGGGGGGAGAGCAGTACTTC. The chain couples TRBV5-1 to TRBJ2-7; D perhaps matches TRBD1 (7 bases). V was trimmed by 0 bases and J by 7 bases, leaving 11 bases between them. The CDR3 consists of 13 residues. Germline V gene sequence: CDR1 SGHRS, CDR2 YFSETQ.

Concerning this clone itself: Other DNA variants within this sample encode the same CDR3. The chain links TRBV5-1 to TRBJ2-3; 15 bases align to TRBD2. CDR3 length: 17 residues. The germline V gene encodes CDR1 SGHRS and CDR2 YFSETQ. The V and J ends lost 7 bases and 0 bases, in that order; junction bases with no gene match: 6. CDR3 in DNA: TGCGCCAGCTCCCCGGGACTAGCGGGGGGAAGCACAGATACGCAGTATTTT. Its translation is CASSPGLAGGSTDTQYF.

With regard to this clone: This sample includes further DNA sequences coding for the same CDR3. This chain uses TRBV5-1 with TRBJ1-1, with D unclear. This CDR3 region has 15 residues. Trimming cost V 2 bases and J 0 bases, with 11 bases left between them. Germline V lookup: CDR1 SGHRS, CDR2 YFSETQ. Here the CDR3 reads CASSFGSGMNTEAFF. The CDR3 bases are TGCGCCAGCAGCTTTGGATCCGGGATGAACACTGAAGCTTTCTTT.

The J gene is TRBJ2-5, the V gene TRBV6-5; D gene unclear. The CDR3 length is 14 residues. V shed 1 base and J shed 1 base, with 7 bases lying between them. Germline CDR1 MNHEY, CDR2 SVGAGI. The CDR3 protein is CASSYWGSQETQYF. CDR3 DNA sequence: TGTGCCAGCAGTTACTGGGGATCCCAAGAGACCCAGTACTTC.

This clone has just a few counts. The V and J genes are TRBV11-2 and TRBJ1-1; D call uncertain. The V gene lost 2 bases and the J gene lost 4 bases, with 2 bases spanning the gap. CDR1 and CDR2 from the germline V gene are SGHAT and FQNNGV. The CDR3 sequence is 11 residues long. The CDR3 bases are TGTGCCAGCAGCTTATTCACTGAAGCTTTCTTT. This encodes CASSLFTEAFF.

The CDR3 sequence is CASSLRQGLNSPLHF. CDR3 nucleotides: TGTGCCAGCAGCTTACGTCAGGGGCTCAATTCACCCCTCCACTTT. The chain uses TRBV7-9 and TRBJ1-6; possible D gene TRBD1, 6 bases. Germline V gene data show CDR1 as SEHNR and CDR2 as FQNEAQ (reference sequence). The CDR3 loop spans 15 amino acids. V lost 2 bases to trimming and J lost 7 bases, with 12 bases between them. The full variable domain, in which reference TRBV7-9 and TRBJ1-6 provide the parts outside the CDR3, is DTGVSQNPRHKITKRGQNVTFRCDPISEHNRLYWYRQTLGQGPEFLTYFQNEAQLEKSRLLSDRFSAERPKGSFSTLEIQRTEQGDSAMYLCASSLRQGLNSPLHFGNGTRLTVT.

The V call is TRBV2, the J call TRBJ2-1; D unresolved. Germline lookup yields CDR1 SNHLY and CDR2 FYNNEI. The CDR3 loop spans 15 amino acids. Trimming took off 0 bases at V and 8 bases at J, with 14 bases between the two ends. The DNA for the CDR3 is TGTGCCAGCAGTGAAGCGCTTCCTGGTGTAGATGAGCAGTTCTTC. Its protein product is CASSEALPGVDEQFF.

The chain employs TRBV28 and TRBJ2-7; D unclear. The CDR3 totals 17 residues. Trimming pared 3 bases from V and 3 bases from J, leaving 21 bases between. The germline V gene has CDR1 MDHEN and CDR2 SYDVKM. The CDR3, as DNA: TGTGCCAGCAGTTTCCTCGCTTTCGGACGGAAAGACTACGAGCAGTACTTC. Translated: CASSFLAFGRKDYEQYF.

As concerns this clone: Other DNA sequences in the sample encode the same CDR3. The chain combines TRBV18 with TRBJ1-3; D gene ambiguous. The CDR3 spans 14 residues. Germline assignment: CDR1 KGHSH and CDR2 LQKENI. V was pared by 2 bases and J by 0 bases, with 5 bases between. The CDR3 is CASSPESSGNTIYF. CDR3 sequence (DNA): TGTGCCAGCTCACCAGAAAGCTCTGGAAACACCATATATTTT.

CDR3 DNA: TGTGCCAGCAGCTTTGGGGAGGGCCTGAGGCGGAGCTATACGCAGTATTTT. Its protein product is CASSFGEGLRRSYTQYF. The chain combines TRBV11-2 with TRBJ2-3; 7 nucleotides match TRBD2. With V trimmed by 3 bases and J by 7 bases, 16 bases remained unmatched. The length of the CDR3 is 17 residues. The germline CDR1 and CDR2 sequences are SGHAT and FQNNGV. The full variable domain, completed using reference TRBV11-2 and TRBJ2-3, is EAGVAQSPRYKIIEKRQSVAFWCNPISGHATLYWYQQILGQGPKLLIQFQNNGVVDDSQLPKDRFSAERLKGVDSTLKIQPAKLEDSAVYLCASSFGEGLRRSYTQYFGPGTRLTVL.

This clone was observed once. This chain uses TRBV5-1 with TRBJ2-3; D remains ambiguous. V lost 1 base to trimming and J lost 3 bases, with 6 bases between them. From germline, CDR1 is SGHRS and CDR2 YFSETQ. The CDR3 totals 13 residues. CDR3 amino acids: CASSLMPTDTQYF. Written as DNA, the CDR3 is TGCGCCAGCAGCTTGATGCCAACAGATACGCAGTATTTT. Combining the CDR3 with reference TRBV5-1 and TRBJ2-3 gives the whole variable domain KAGVTQTPRYLIKTRGQQVTLSCSPISGHRSVSWYQQTPGQGLQFLFEYFSETQRNKGNFPGRFSGRQFSNSRSEMNVSTLELGDSALYLCASSLMPTDTQYFGPGTRLTVL.

This clone was observed a few times. This rearrangement joins TRBV27 to TRBJ1-5; D unresolved. Per germline, CDR1 MNHEY and CDR2 SMNVEV (reference sequence). The germline V and J ends were trimmed by 4 bases and 2 bases, with 3 bases remaining between them. The length of the CDR3 is 12 residues. CDR3 sequence (DNA): TGTGCCAGCAGTTGGCGCAATCAGCCCCAGCATTTT. Translation gives CASSWRNQPQHF.

The chain links TRBV5-4 to TRBJ1-3; no clear D gene. V lost 0 bases and J 2 bases, leaving 9 bases between the germline ends. Germline V gives CDR1 SGHNT, CDR2 YYREEE (reference sequence). The CDR3 has 15 residues. For the CDR3, the DNA is TGTGCCAGCAGCTTGGGCTTGGGAGCTGGAAACACCATATATTTT. The encoded protein is CASSLGLGAGNTIYF.

The chain joins TRBV28 to TRBJ2-7; 7 nucleotides agree with TRBD1. The CDR3 has 14 amino acids. Germline V CDR1 and CDR2: MDHEN, SYDVKM. Germline trimming cut 8 bases from V and 1 base from J; bases unmatched to any gene: 8. This CDR3 reads CASGDRQGSYEQYF. CDR3 bases: TGTGCCAGCGGTGATAGACAGGGTTCCTACGAGCAGTACTTC.

J is TRBJ2-2 and V is TRBV7-6; the D is unclear. Trimming left V 1 base short and J 1 base short, with 7 bases between. This CDR3 region has 15 residues. Germline V gene lookup returns CDR1 SGHVS and CDR2 FNYEAQ. Here the CDR3 reads CASSLGALNTGELFF. CDR3 in DNA: TGTGCCAGCAGCTTAGGGGCCCTGAACACCGGGGAGCTGTTTTTT.